Below, one T cell receptor beta chain is given with its context. Its antigen remains unknown. The data originate from a study of CD4 T cells in relation to SARS-CoV-2 and coronaviruses. The CDR3 sequence is 12 residues long. Trimming took 0 bases from V and 5 from J, leaving 6 bases between them. The V gene's germline CDR1 is SGHRS and CDR2 YFSETQ. Libraries were prepared by immunoSEQ multiplex PCR; TCRdb keeps only in-frame clonotypes and omits some of them. In the table there are some 68,000 clones, approximately 95% of which are singletons. Broader study findings: Monoreactive clones expanded significantly more to SARS-CoV-2 than crossreactive clones did.

CD4+ T cells from unexposed donors were obtained before the COVID-19 pandemic (2011-2018). Material for sequencing was naive CD4+ T cells from PBMCs. The sample's subset: naive CD4+ T cells isolated by negative enrichment. V is TRBV5-1 and J is TRBJ2-7; D might be TRBD1 or TRBD2, each matching 5 bases. This TCR derives from a human donor in good health. CDR3 in DNA: TGCGCCAGCAGCTTGGTGGGGGACGAGCAGTACTTC. This sequence encodes CASSLVGDEQYF.